The following is a TCR beta chain sequence with its context. This clonotype was detected many times. What antigen it recognizes has not been identified. One base away there is no much larger clone; base qualities are not given. The treatment or condition tag for this specimen amounts to: allogeneic hematopoietic cell transplantation with graft depleted of TCRalphabeta T cells and CD19 B cells. The children who served as transplant recipients had been given grafts of TCRalphabeta/CD19-depleted allogeneic hematopoietic cells. This sample was taken from a study of T-cell reconstitution after alpha-beta-depleted transplantation in children listed by TCRdb under 2016. Some background on the complete study: Using TCR repertoire profiling, the study quantitatively followed how T-cell immune reconstitution unfolded in children after TCRalphabeta/CD19-depleted allogeneic hematopoietic cell transplantation.

What the work shows at the level of the full study, not this receptor alone: Apparently early alphabetaT-cell count recovery about two months after transplant reportedly relied on only several hundred rapidly expanded clones derived from non-depleted graft cells. Over the following months the frequencies of hyperexpanded clones went down, and after one year T-cell counts and TCRbeta diversity were mostly credited to newly produced T cells. In some patients, the high TCRbeta diversity seen at day 60 was put down to recipient T cells and intrathymic progenitors that had survived conditioning.

Library creation used PCR. TCRdb names Illumina HiSeq 2500 as the instrument used. To normalize quantification of the TCRbeta repertoire, the TCR libraries were built with molecular barcoding that relied on unique molecular identifiers. In-frame beta chains were kept once TCRdb had trimmed the public reads at Q25 with fastp and called clones with MiXCR. Identical CDR3 protein sequences are pooled into one entry, listed with their most common genes and DNA. Here the sample has about 180,000 distinct CDR3 sequences; 8.5% to 14% occur a single time. The top ten clonotypes cover 13% of the sample. This specimen consisted of PBMCs, obtained before TCRalphabeta/CD19-depleted stem cell transplant. The TCR sequence derives from a boy aged 2-15 years with acute myeloid leukemia, due to receive a stem cell transplant.

The DNA sequence is TGTGCCAGCAGTCAGGGACTAGCGCGGAATGAGCAGTTCTTC. It specifies CASSQGLARNEQFF. The rearranged segments are TRBV12-3 or TRBV12-4 and TRBJ2-1; 10 bases in between match TRBD2. From V the trimming removes 5 bases and from J it removes 7 bases, while the gene matches leave 5 bases of the junction unaccounted for. Inclusive of the bounding cysteine and phenylalanine, the CDR3 is 14 residues long. Only the CDR3 part of the read is kept: 42 bases, read in frame from the first base.